A selection of T cell receptor beta chains follows, all from one sample in a study of T cell responses to AZD1222 COVID-19 vaccine. Profiling relied on immunoSEQ multiplex PCR, and the TCRdb table lists in-frame clones only, not all of them. The table has more than 95,000 clones, more than 85% seen once. Sequencing used peripheral blood, obtained on day 0 of AZD1222 vaccination. These receptors were taken from an adult in good health. The CDR3 runs from the conserved cysteine through the conserved F or W. D genes are given only for firm matches. Clone size is shown for a subset of rows, as once, few, many or a class of expanded clone.

CASSQVGQENTIYF	TGTGCCAGCAGCCAAGTGGGGCAAGAAAACACCATATATTTT	TRBJ1-3	-	TRBV4-2	-
CASSLNSLETQYF	TGTGCCAGCAGCTTAAATAGTCTGGAGACCCAGTACTTC	TRBJ2-5	-	TRBV7-3	-
CAPGQLEDSYEQYF	TGTGCCCCAGGGCAGTTGGAGGACTCCTACGAGCAGTACTTC	TRBJ2-7	-	TRBV19	-
CATEGTSRSYEQYF	TGTGCCACCGAAGGGACTAGCCGATCCTACGAGCAGTACTTC	TRBJ2-7	-	TRBV28	TRBD2
CAWRLHNQPQHF	TGTGCCTGGAGACTGCACAATCAGCCCCAGCATTTT	TRBJ1-5	-	TRBV30	-
CASSGPYNEQFF	TGTGCCAGCAGTGGTCCCTACAATGAGCAGTTCTTC	TRBJ2-1	-	TRBV14	-
CASRDSSYNSPLHF	TGTGCCAGCAGGGATAGCTCCTATAATTCACCCCTCCACTTT	TRBJ1-6	-	TRBV6-5	-
CASSFTGSSYNEQFF	TGTGCCAGCAGCTTTACCGGGTCCTCCTACAATGAGCAGTTCTTC	TRBJ2-1	-	TRBV5-5	-
CASSKPTGGGNSPLHF	TGTGCCAGCAGTAAACCAACAGGGGGCGGTAATTCACCCCTCCACTTT	TRBJ1-6	once	TRBV2	TRBD1
CSASRQQIDTSYEQYF	TGCAGTGCTAGTCGACAGCAAATAGATACGTCCTACGAGCAGTACTTC	TRBJ2-7	-	TRBV20-1	-
CASTQSGTYNTEAFF	TGTGCCAGCACCCAATCCGGGACATACAACACTGAAGCTTTCTTT	TRBJ1-1	-	TRBV5-4	-
CASTGTGAAGANVLTF	TGCGCCAGCACGGGGACAGGGGCAGCTGGGGCCAACGTCCTGACTTTC	TRBJ2-6	-	TRBV5-1	TRBD1
CASSSLSNEQFF	TGTGCCAGCAGCTCTTTATCCAATGAGCAGTTCTTC	TRBJ2-1	-	TRBV7-9	-
CASSLVGGRNTEAFF	TGCGCCAGCAGCTTGGTAGGGGGCCGGAACACTGAAGCTTTCTTT	TRBJ1-1	-	TRBV5-1	TRBD1
CAIEDRKPSGTGELFF	TGTGCGATCGAAGACAGGAAGCCCTCGGGCACCGGGGAGCTGTTTTTT	TRBJ2-2	-	TRBV7-7	-
CASSEARRAGYTF	TGTGCCAGCAGTGAAGCGCGCAGGGCTGGCTACACCTTC	TRBJ1-2	once	TRBV6-1	-
CAWNGPGQAKSPLHF	TGTGCCTGGAACGGCCCGGGACAGGCTAAATCACCCCTCCACTTT	TRBJ1-6	-	TRBV30	TRBD1